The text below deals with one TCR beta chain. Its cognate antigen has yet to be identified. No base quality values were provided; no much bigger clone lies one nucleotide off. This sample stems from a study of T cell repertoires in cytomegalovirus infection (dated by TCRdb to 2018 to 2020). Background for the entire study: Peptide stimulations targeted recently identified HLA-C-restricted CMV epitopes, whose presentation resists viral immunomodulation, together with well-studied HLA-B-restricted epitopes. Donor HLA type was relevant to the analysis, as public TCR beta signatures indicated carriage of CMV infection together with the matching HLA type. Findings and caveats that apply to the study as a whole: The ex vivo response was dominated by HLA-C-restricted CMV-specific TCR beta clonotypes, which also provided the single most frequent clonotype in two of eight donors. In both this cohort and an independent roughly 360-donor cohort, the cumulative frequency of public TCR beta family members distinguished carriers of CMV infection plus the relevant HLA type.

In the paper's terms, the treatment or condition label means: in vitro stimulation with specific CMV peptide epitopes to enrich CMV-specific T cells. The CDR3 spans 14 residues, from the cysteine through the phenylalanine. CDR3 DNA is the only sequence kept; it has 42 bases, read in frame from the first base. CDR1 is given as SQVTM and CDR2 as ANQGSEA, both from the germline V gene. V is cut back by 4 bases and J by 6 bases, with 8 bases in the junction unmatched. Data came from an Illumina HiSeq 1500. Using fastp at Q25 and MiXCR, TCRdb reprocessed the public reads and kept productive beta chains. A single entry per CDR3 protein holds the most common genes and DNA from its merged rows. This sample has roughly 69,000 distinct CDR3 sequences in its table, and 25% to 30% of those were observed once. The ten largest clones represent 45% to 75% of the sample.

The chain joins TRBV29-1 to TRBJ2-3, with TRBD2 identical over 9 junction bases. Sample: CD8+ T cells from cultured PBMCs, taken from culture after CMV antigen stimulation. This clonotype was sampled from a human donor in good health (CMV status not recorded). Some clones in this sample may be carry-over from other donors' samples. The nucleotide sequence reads TGCAGCGTTGGACCCCTAGCGGGGAGCGATACGCAGTATTTT. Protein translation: CSVGPLAGSDTQYF.